These 21 T cell receptor beta chains originate from one sample sequenced in a study of T cell clones after liver transplantation. The assay was immunoSEQ multiplex PCR, and TCRdb's table has in-frame clones only and misses some. This sample has tens of thousands of clones, with 80% to 95% found just once. The specimen comprised CD4+ T cells from blood, sampled around 25 months after liver transplant. These receptor sequences come from a human patient who received a liver transplant. T cells may partly derive from the graft donor.

The chain combines TRBV6-5 with TRBJ1-1, with D possibly being TRBD1 (5 bases). The CDR3 is 13 amino acids. CDR1 is MNHEY, CDR2 SVGAGI, per germline. V was pared by 4 bases and J by 4 bases, with 10 bases between. The CDR3 DNA follows: TGTGCCAGCAGTTCGTTAGACAGCACTGAAGCTTTCTTT. It encodes CASSSLDSTEAFF.

In this sample, this clone turned up a few times. V usage is TRBV25-1 and J usage is TRBJ1-5; TRBD1 might be the D (5 bases). This CDR3 is 14 amino acids long. Germline V CDR1 and CDR2: MGHDK, SYGVNS. Trimming removed 5 bases at V and 7 bases at J, with 15 bases between. Here the CDR3 DNA reads TGTGCCAGCAGTCATGGGACGCAGGACCAGCCCCAGCATTTT. This translates into CASSHGTQDQPQHF. The whole variable domain, filled in from reference TRBV25-1 and TRBJ1-5, reads EADIYQTPRYLVIGTGKKITLECSQTMGHDKMYWYQQDPGMELHLIHYSYGVNSTEKGDLSSESTVSRIRTEHFPLTLESARPSHTSQYLCASSHGTQDQPQHFGDGTRLSIL.

The genes are TRBV5-4 and TRBJ2-7; no clear D gene. Trimming pared 0 bases from V and 4 bases from J, leaving 2 bases between. The CDR3 is 11 residues long. The germline V gene encodes CDR1 SGHNT and CDR2 YYREEE (reference sequence). The chain's CDR3 is CASSLGYEQYF. CDR3 DNA sequence: TGTGCCAGCAGCTTGGGGTACGAGCAGTACTTC.

This chain connects TRBV7-2 to TRBJ2-7; the match to TRBD2 covers 13 bases. Germline V gives CDR1 SGHTA, CDR2 FQGNSA. With V trimmed by 5 bases and J by 7 bases, 5 bases remained unmatched. CDR3 length equals 14 residues. As DNA, the CDR3 is TGTGCCAGCAGCCCGACTAGCGGGAGGCGGGAGCAGTACTTC. Protein product: CASSPTSGRREQYF.

The chain recombines TRBV28 with TRBJ1-4, with 7 bases lining up with TRBD1. The CDR3 has 14 residues. CDR1 MDHEN and CDR2 SYDVKM come from the germline V gene. V shed 6 bases, J shed 8 bases, and the junction held 9 bases outside the gene matches. CDR3 nucleotides: TGTGCCAGCAGCACTAACGGACAGGACGAAAAACTGTTTTTT. It yields the protein CASSTNGQDEKLFF.

The V gene is TRBV6-1, the J gene TRBJ2-2; 9 nucleotides match TRBD1. Germline CDR1 is MNHNS and CDR2 is SASEGT. There are 14 residues in the CDR3. V shed 6 bases, J shed 9 bases, and the junction held 8 bases outside the gene matches. CDR3 loop: CASRTGGTPRELFF. The DNA of the CDR3 is TGTGCCAGCAGGACAGGGGGGACGCCCAGGGAGCTGTTTTTT.

The chain is built from TRBV11-2 and TRBJ2-5, with a weak D call TRBD2 (6 bases). Germline CDR1 is SGHAT and CDR2 is FQNNGV. Trimming took off 1 base at V and 7 bases at J, with 13 bases between the two ends. The CDR3 spans 14 residues. CDR3 DNA sequence: TGTGCCAGCAGCTTAGTGCGGGGTGGGGTGACCCAGTACTTC. The encoded protein is CASSLVRGGVTQYF.

This clone was seen a few times. The V gene is TRBV28, the J gene TRBJ2-2; D possibly uses TRBD1 or TRBD2 (5 bases each). Germline V gene lookup returns CDR1 MDHEN and CDR2 SYDVKM. This CDR3 is 13 amino acids long. V shed 2 bases and J shed 7 bases, with 8 bases lying between them. CDR3 nucleotide sequence: TGTGCCAGCAGTTTAGGGGCGGGCGGGGAGCTGTTTTTT. The encoded protein is CASSLGAGGELFF.

The V gene is TRBV19, the J gene TRBJ2-4, with a possible D match to TRBD2 (6 bases). With 7 bases removed from V and 0 bases from J, the gap between germline ends came to 10 bases. CDR1 and CDR2 from the germline V gene are LNHDA and SQIVND (reference sequence). The CDR3 is 14 amino acids. The CDR3 nucleotides read TGTGCCAGTACCCCGGGACTAGCCAAAAACATTCAGTACTTC. Translated: CASTPGLAKNIQYF.

V is TRBV29-1 and J is TRBJ1-3; D gene unclear. The CDR3 runs 14 residues. Per germline, CDR1 SQVTM and CDR2 ANQGSEA. V was clipped by 1 base and J by 0 bases, with 7 bases between them. CDR3 coding DNA: TGCAGCGTTGAAGCTGGGTTCTCTGGAAACACCATATATTTT. It translates to CSVEAGFSGNTIYF.

This rearrangement joins TRBV21-1 to TRBJ1-3; the table gives TRBD1 as D, unverified against the DNA. TRBV21-1 is deemed a pseudogene. CDR3 length: 19 amino acids. The CDR3 bases are TGTGCCAGCGCACGAGGGACAGAAAATTCCCCCAGCTCTGGAAACACCATATATTTT. It codes for CASARGTENSPSSGNTIYF.

The V and J genes are TRBV19 and TRBJ2-1; unclear D gene. There are 11 residues in the CDR3. V was trimmed by 11 bases and J by 6 bases, leaving 11 bases between them. The germline V gene encodes CDR1 LNHDA and CDR2 SQIVND (reference sequence). Written as DNA, the CDR3 is TGTGCCGCCGGTAGATCCAATGAGCAGTTCTTC. It encodes CAAGRSNEQFF.

This clone is a singleton in its sample. The rearrangement links TRBV18 to TRBJ2-1; 11 nucleotides match TRBD1. Germline V CDR1 and CDR2: KGHSH, LQKENI. J lost 7 bases, V lost 4 bases, and 6 bases had no gene match. CDR3 length: 15 residues. The CDR3 DNA reads as TGTGCCAGCTCACGGACAGGGGGCAAGGATAATGAGCAGTTCTTC. Translated, it gives CASSRTGGKDNEQFF.

V gene TRBV5-1 combines with J gene TRBJ2-2; 9 bases map to TRBD1. CDR3 length: 13 residues. Trimming cost V 9 bases and J 3 bases; bases outside gene matches: 3. The V gene's germline CDR1 is SGHRS and CDR2 YFSETQ. This CDR3 reads CATRQGDTGELFF. The CDR3 DNA reads as TGCGCCACCCGACAGGGGGACACCGGGGAGCTGTTTTTT.

J is TRBJ2-3 and V is TRBV9; D remains unclear. There are 14 residues in the CDR3. Germline assignment: CDR1 SGDLS and CDR2 YYNGEE. The V end was cut by 0 bases, the J end by 9 bases, with 14 bases between. The CDR3 here is CASSVGSIRATQYF. In DNA, the CDR3 is TGTGCCAGCAGCGTAGGCTCGATAAGGGCCACGCAGTATTTT. The variable domain in full, with the rest retrieved from reference TRBV9 and TRBJ2-3, is DSGVTQTPKHLITATGQRVTLRCSPRSGDLSVYWYQQSLDQGLQFLIQYYNGEERAKGNILERFSAQQFPDLHSELNLSSLELGDSALYFCASSVGSIRATQYFGPGTRLTVL.

The chain links TRBV5-6 to TRBJ1-1; D uncertain. Germline CDR1 is SGHDT and CDR2 is YYEEEE. V was pared by 0 bases and J by 7 bases, with 10 bases between. CDR3 length: 13 amino acids. CDR3 DNA sequence: TGTGCCAGCAGCTTGGGGAGGAATGTTGAAGCTTTCTTT. Translated, it gives CASSLGRNVEAFF.

In its sample, this clone was seen once. The chain combines TRBV5-1 with TRBJ2-5, with D hard to call. The CDR3 loop spans 14 amino acids. V shed 4 bases and J shed 0 bases, with 10 bases lying between them. Germline CDR1 SGHRS, CDR2 YFSETQ. CDR3 residues: CASSLDVHQETQYF. The CDR3, as DNA: TGCGCCAGCAGCCTCGACGTCCACCAAGAGACCCAGTACTTC.

This chain connects TRBV9 to TRBJ2-6, with D perhaps matching TRBD2 (6 bases). The CDR3 totals 15 residues. Trimming pared 0 bases from V and 2 bases from J, leaving 6 bases between. Germline CDR1 reads SGDLS; CDR2 reads YYNGEE. CDR3 nucleotide sequence: TGTGCCAGCAGCGTAGGCGGGGCTGGGGCCAACGTCCTGACTTTC. It is translated as CASSVGGAGANVLTF.

The gene calls are TRBV20-1 and TRBJ2-2; D not resolved. V lost 4 bases to trimming and J lost 6 bases, with 6 bases between them. Per the germline V gene, CDR1 is DFQATT and CDR2 is SNEGSKA (reference sequence). The CDR3 spans 11 residues. The CDR3 nucleotides are TGCAGTGCTACTTGGGCCGGGGAGCTGTTTTTT. It encodes CSATWAGELFF.

The J gene is TRBJ2-1, the V gene TRBV6-1; TRBD1 agrees at 12 bases. This CDR3 comprises 16 residues. Losses at the gene ends were 4 bases for V and 3 bases for J; bases not matched to a gene: 4. Germline V lookup: CDR1 MNHNS, CDR2 SASEGT. CDR3 bases: TGTGCCAGCAGTGGGAGGGACAGGGGGCTCTACAATGAGCAGTTCTTC. Its translation is CASSGRDRGLYNEQFF.

This chain links TRBV2 with TRBJ2-3, with D unresolved. This CDR3 contains 15 residues. Germline V gene data show CDR1 as SNHLY and CDR2 as FYNNEI. Trimming left V 10 bases short and J 0 bases short, with 17 bases between. Here the CDR3 DNA reads TGTGCCATAAACTTGATTAGGATCAGCACAGATACGCAGTATTTT. Its translation: CAINLIRISTDTQYF. Supplemented by reference TRBV2 and TRBJ2-3, the full variable domain reads EPEVTQTPSHQVTQMGQEVILRCVPISNHLYFYWYRQILGQKVEFLVSFYNNEISEKSEIFDDQFSVERPDGSNFTLKIRSTKLEDSAMYFCAINLIRISTDTQYFGPGTRLTVL.